The entry below gives a single T cell receptor (beta chain) sequence along with its context. The data belong to a study of technical replicates of blood from several donors. Germline CDR1 and CDR2: MNHNS and SASEGT. The CDR3 is made up of 16 amino acids. V lost 4 bases and J 2 bases, leaving 15 bases between the germline ends. Sequenced by immunoSEQ multiplex PCR; TCRdb stores in-frame clones only, minus some. The table shows about 81,000 clones, with approximately 90% occurring only once. This chain uses TRBV6-1 with TRBJ1-5, with D hard to call. This TCR was recovered from a human donor in good health. Sequencing used T cells isolated from PBMCs. CDR3: CASSGITVLGNQPQHF. Written as DNA, the CDR3 is TGTGCCAGCAGTGGAATAACGGTATTGGGCAATCAGCCCCAGCATTTT.